The clone carrying this TCR beta chain was seen at least ten times. The CDR3 is cut off 3 residues early in the read; its end comes from the germline J gene. The sample originates from a study of T cell clonality in common variable immunodeficiency. Heparinized whole blood, 5 to 8 ml, came from each donor. Sequencing used immunoSEQ multiplex PCR; TCRdb keeps in-frame clones, though not all of them. The sample shows tens of thousands of clones, none of them appearing just once. With 3 bases removed from V and 2 bases from J, the gap between germline ends came to 17 bases. Germline CDR1 reads KGHSH; CDR2 reads LQKENI. This CDR3 has 16 amino acids.

Sequences were obtained from peripheral blood mononuclear cells. The chain is built from TRBV18 and TRBJ2-7, with D possibly TRBD1 on 6 matching bases. The receptor comes from a person aged 18 to 75 in good health. CDR3 DNA, as far as it was read: TGTGCCAGCTCACCCGAGGGACATACGAGGCCCTACGAG. It translates to CASSPEGHTRPYE. The whole CDR3 protein is CASSPEGHTRPYEQYF.